Presented here are 28 T cell receptor beta chains from one specimen sequenced in a study of cytomegalovirus exposure and HLA in healthy donors. The PCR had 60 Vbeta and 13 Jbeta primers. This table comes from immunoSEQ multiplex PCR, and its TCRdb copy is limited to in-frame clones, with some not included. This sample has 100,000 or so clones; about 80% occur once, and the top ten carry 3.5% to 5%. Sequenced input: PBMCs. The receptors shown here come from a man aged 40-55 years in good health and CMV-seronegative.

V gene TRBV7-9 combines with J gene TRBJ2-2; 11 bases align to TRBD1. This CDR3 is 15 amino acids long. Germline V gives CDR1 SEHNR, CDR2 FQNEAQ (reference sequence). The V and J ends lost 10 bases and 4 bases, in that order; junction bases with no gene match: 8. CDR3 bases: TGTGCCAACCATAAAGGGACAGGGGGCACCGGGGAGCTGTTTTTT. Amino acids: CANHKGTGGTGELFF.

The chain is built from TRBV2 and TRBJ2-3, with D possibly TRBD1 on 5 matching bases. This CDR3 has 14 residues. Germline CDR1 reads SNHLY; CDR2 reads FYNNEI. The V end was cut by 7 bases, the J end by 4 bases, with 15 bases between. The DNA of the CDR3 is TGTGCCAGCACCCCAAGGGGCAACGCAGATACGCAGTATTTT. It specifies CASTPRGNADTQYF.

The chain has TRBV10-2 and TRBJ1-2; D possibly corresponds to TRBD1 (6 bases). CDR1 is WSHSY, CDR2 SAAADI, per germline. V was pared by 4 bases and J by 0 bases, with 9 bases between. This CDR3 is 14 amino acids long. CDR3 DNA sequence: TGCGCCAGCAGTGCGGACAGTTCTAACTATGGCTACACCTTC. Amino acids: CASSADSSNYGYTF.

The chain employs TRBV10-3 and TRBJ2-7; TRBD2 might be the D (5 bases). Germline CDR1 ENHRY, CDR2 SYGVKD. V gave up 3 bases and J gave up 2 bases, with 11 bases separating them. The CDR3 totals 14 residues. For the CDR3, the DNA is TGTGCCATCAGTGATCTAGGGCGGGCCTACGAGCAGTACGTC. It translates to CAISDLGRAYEQYV.

This chain connects TRBV2 to TRBJ1-5; TRBD1 matches at 8 bases. CDR1 is SNHLY and CDR2 is FYNNEI in the germline V gene. This CDR3 is built from 15 residues. The V segment lost 2 bases and the J segment 2 bases; nucleotides outside the gene matches: 2. In DNA form, the CDR3 reads TGTGCCAGCAGTGAAAGGGGACAGGGCAATCAGCCCCAGCATTTT. This gives the protein CASSERGQGNQPQHF.

This rearrangement joins TRBV5-6 to TRBJ2-3, with a tentative D call TRBD2 (6 bases). The length of the CDR3 is 18 residues. V lost 0 bases and J lost 2, with 19 bases in between. Germline CDR1 and CDR2: SGHDT and YYEEEE. CDR3 sequence (DNA): TGTGCCAGCAGCTTGGTTGTTCGGGGGTGGTGGATCACAGATACGCAGTATTTT. Protein: CASSLVVRGWWITDTQYF.

Worth noting for this clone: Its ends do not fully match the called genes, so a read error is possible. The chain couples TRBV30 to TRBJ2-7, with TRBD2 matching over 8 bases. This CDR3 has 14 amino acids. CDR1 and CDR2 (germline): GTSNPN, SVGIG (reference sequence). This CDR3 is CAWSLGTSSSEQYF. CDR3 bases: TGTGCCTGGAGTCTGGGGACTAGTTCCTCCGAGCAGTACTTC.

The chain employs TRBV12-5 and TRBJ1-5; D ambiguous. Trimming stripped 3 bases from V and 7 bases from J, with 16 bases between. Germline V CDR1 and CDR2: LGHNT, FRNRAP. This CDR3 spans 15 amino acids. CDR3 sequence reads: CASGFGGREGQPQHF. As DNA, the CDR3 is TGTGCTAGTGGTTTCGGAGGGAGGGAAGGACAGCCCCAGCATTTT.

V and J are TRBV12-5 and TRBJ2-7; D remains unclear. The ends were cut back, 1 base at V and 2 bases at J, with 18 bases in the middle. The CDR3 contains 17 residues. Germline CDR1 reads LGHNT; CDR2 reads FRNRAP. The CDR3 sequence is CASGLDITPSIAYEQYF. As DNA, the CDR3 is TGTGCTAGTGGTTTGGACATAACACCATCGATTGCCTACGAGCAGTACTTC.

The chain carries TRBV11-2 and TRBJ2-1; perhaps TRBD2 as D (5 bases). Germline CDR1 and CDR2: SGHAT and FQNNGV. Trimming removed 5 bases at V and 8 bases at J, with 22 bases between. The CDR3 covers 16 residues. Here the CDR3 DNA reads TGTGCCAGCAGCCGATCACTAGTAGGGCACAATGATGAGCAGTTCTTC. Residues: CASSRSLVGHNDEQFF.

The chain has TRBV2 and TRBJ1-5; TRBD1 might be the D (5 bases). Germline V gene sequence: CDR1 SNHLY, CDR2 FYNNEI. With 5 bases removed from V and 7 bases from J, the gap between germline ends came to 15 bases. CDR3 length: 14 amino acids. In DNA form, the CDR3 reads TGTGCCAGCAGTCTGGACGGCCAGGGACAGCCCCAGCATTTT. It encodes CASSLDGQGQPQHF.

As for this clone: The junction does not match germline at one end; this may be a read error. This sample includes further DNA sequences coding for the same CDR3. The chain couples TRBV27 to TRBJ1-6; 9 bases match TRBD1. Germline V gene data show CDR1 as MNHEY and CDR2 as SMNVEV (reference sequence). This CDR3 spans 14 amino acids. The CDR3 region has the DNA TGTGCCACCGGGACAGGGTCCTATAATTCCCCCCTCCACTTT. Translation: CATGTGSYNSPLHF.

This CDR3 is CASSRDRVYGYTF. CDR3 nucleotide sequence: TGTGCCAGCAGTCGGGACAGGGTCTATGGCTACACCTTC. The chain uses TRBV27 and TRBJ1-2; TRBD1 agrees at 9 bases. Losses at the gene ends were 5 bases for V and 4 bases for J; bases not matched to a gene: 2. Germline V gene sequence: CDR1 MNHEY, CDR2 SMNVEV (reference sequence). CDR3 size: 13 residues.

This chain uses TRBV7-7 with TRBJ2-1; TRBD2 matches at 7 bases. The length of the CDR3 is 15 residues. V was pared by 1 base and J by 6 bases, with 6 bases of the junction left unmatched. In germline, CDR1 is SSHAT, CDR2 FNYEAQ (reference sequence). The CDR3, as DNA: TGTGCCAGCAGCTTAGGGACTAGTAAGGGCAATGAGCAGTTCTTC. Translating gives CASSLGTSKGNEQFF. The variable domain in full, with the rest retrieved from reference TRBV7-7 and TRBJ2-1, is GAGVSQSPRYKVTKRGQDVTLRCDPISSHATLYWYQQALGQGPEFLTYFNYEAQPDKSGLPSDRFSAERPEGSISTLTIQRTEQRDSAMYRCASSLGTSKGNEQFFGPGTRLTVL.

This clone appeared a single time. The chain carries TRBV6-5 and TRBJ2-7, with a possible D match to TRBD1 (6 bases). V was trimmed by 0 bases and J by 5 bases, leaving 14 bases between them. CDR1 MNHEY and CDR2 SVGAGI come from the germline V gene. The CDR3 extends over 15 amino acids. The DNA of the CDR3 is TGTGCCAGCAGTTACTCCTGGCAGGGGTCCAACGAGCAGTACTTC. Its translation is CASSYSWQGSNEQYF.

The J gene is TRBJ2-7, the V gene TRBV21-1; TRBD1 is the table's D call, not checked against the DNA. TRBV21-1 is classified as a pseudogene. The CDR3 has 14 amino acids. The CDR3 region is CASRLRAGSYEQYF. The CDR3 region has the DNA TGTGCCAGCCGGCTCAGGGCCGGGTCATACGAGCAGTACTTC.

The V gene is TRBV5-1, the J gene TRBJ2-7, with TRBD1 matching over 9 bases. The CDR3 extends over 16 amino acids. The junction had 8 bases not matched to a gene; V was cut back by 1 base and J by 3 bases. Per the germline V gene, CDR1 is SGHRS and CDR2 is YFSETQ. The DNA of the CDR3 is TGCGCCAGCAGCTTGCGCACGCCGGGACAGGGCTACGAGCAGTACTTC. It specifies CASSLRTPGQGYEQYF.

This clone was observed once. The V and J genes are TRBV2 and TRBJ1-5, with 10 bases fitting TRBD1. The V segment lost 10 bases and the J segment 2 bases; nucleotides outside the gene matches: 8. CDR1 and CDR2 from the germline V gene are SNHLY and FYNNEI. The CDR3 has 15 amino acids. The CDR3 protein is CATHDGTGGNQPQHF. The CDR3 region has the DNA TGTGCCACCCACGACGGGACAGGGGGCAATCAGCCCCAGCATTTT.

This clone is a singleton in its sample. The rearrangement uses TRBV7-2 and TRBJ2-3; TRBD1 is a possible D gene (6 bases). The CDR3 extends over 13 amino acids. V lost 2 bases to trimming and J lost 4 bases, with 7 bases between them. The germline V gene encodes CDR1 SGHTA and CDR2 FQGNSA. The CDR3 sequence: CASSLRGSDTQYF. The CDR3 DNA follows: TGTGCCAGCAGCTTAAGGGGGTCAGATACGCAGTATTTT.

The J gene is TRBJ1-4, the V gene TRBV5-1; the match to TRBD1 covers 7 bases. J gave up 12 bases and V 4 bases, and 9 bases lay outside the gene matches. CDR1 SGHRS and CDR2 YFSETQ come from the germline V gene. The CDR3 extends over 13 amino acids. CDR3 sequence: CASSPYGQAQLFF. CDR3 nucleotide sequence: TGCGCCAGCAGCCCCTACGGACAGGCCCAACTGTTTTTT.

The chain couples TRBV7-8 to TRBJ1-3; D call uncertain. V was clipped by 0 bases and J by 0 bases, with 6 bases between them. There are 15 residues in the CDR3. Germline loops: CDR1 SGHVS, CDR2 FQNEAQ. The CDR3 sequence: CASSLAELSGNTIYF. In DNA form, the CDR3 reads TGTGCCAGCAGCTTAGCTGAACTCTCTGGAAACACCATATATTTT. Based on the CDR3 plus reference TRBV7-8 and TRBJ1-3, the full variable domain is GAGVSQSPRYKVAKRGQDVALRCDPISGHVSLFWYQQALGQGPEFLTYFQNEAQLDKSGLPSDRFFAERPEGSVSTLKIQRTQQEDSAVYLCASSLAELSGNTIYFGEGSWLTVV.

The rearrangement joins TRBV2 to TRBJ1-3, with 8 bases lining up with TRBD1. Unmatched junction bases numbered 4, after V lost 6 bases and J lost 0 bases. This CDR3 spans 15 amino acids. CDR1 and CDR2 from the germline V gene are SNHLY and FYNNEI. The CDR3 nucleotides are TGTGCCAGCAGCCCCGACAGGGGCTCTGGAAACACCATATATTTT. Translated, it gives CASSPDRGSGNTIYF.

The chain has TRBV7-9 and TRBJ2-3, with 9 positions matching TRBD2. V lost 5 bases to trimming and J lost 1 base; unmatched junction nucleotides: 4. Germline V gene lookup returns CDR1 SEHNR and CDR2 FQNEAQ (reference sequence). The CDR3 runs to 15 residues. Here the CDR3 reads CASSPASGGTDTQYF. The CDR3 bases are TGTGCCAGCAGCCCCGCTAGCGGGGGCACAGATACGCAGTATTTT.

Of note for this clone: Germline is not matched at one junction end, which may reflect a read error. Other DNA sequences in the same sample also yield this CDR3. V is TRBV4-3 and J is TRBJ2-1; 9 positions match TRBD2. Germline loops: CDR1 LGHNA, CDR2 YSLEER. The CDR3 is 17 residues long. The CDR3 nucleotides are TGCGCCAGCAGCCAGGGGTCTAGCGGGGATTCCTATAATGAGCAGTTCTTC. It codes for CASSQGSSGDSYNEQFF.

This clone was seen more than once but under ten times. This rearrangement joins TRBV7-7 to TRBJ2-3; D unresolved. This CDR3 contains 13 residues. V lost 1 base, J lost 9 bases, and 11 bases lay in between. Germline CDR1 SSHAT, CDR2 FNYEAQ (reference sequence). As DNA, the CDR3 is TGTGCCAGCAGCTTAGAACTCGGTAACACGCAGTATTTT. Its translation: CASSLELGNTQYF.

This chain's CDR3 is CARNRGQDTQYF. The CDR3 DNA follows: TGTGCCCGAAACAGGGGGCAAGATACGCAGTATTTT. The J gene is TRBJ2-3, the V gene TRBV30, with 9 positions matching TRBD1. CDR1 and CDR2 from the germline V gene are GTSNPN and SVGIG (reference sequence). V trimming: 8 bases; J trimming: 5 bases; junction bases outside the gene matches: 5. The CDR3 loop spans 12 amino acids.

Remarks on this clone: The sample carries other DNA sequences with the same CDR3. The J gene is TRBJ1-1, the V gene TRBV19, with D unclear. CDR1 is LNHDA and CDR2 is SQIVND in the germline V gene (reference sequence). Trimming took off 0 bases at V and 1 base at J, with 6 bases between the two ends. CDR3 length equals 14 residues. CDR3 amino acids: CASSIDRGNTEAFF. CDR3 DNA: TGTGCCAGTAGTATAGATCGGGGGAACACTGAAGCTTTCTTT.

Only a few counts were recorded for this clone. The chain couples TRBV15 to TRBJ1-6, with D unresolved. CDR1 is LNHNV and CDR2 is YYDKDF in the germline V gene (reference sequence). V lost 0 bases, J lost 7 bases, and 10 bases lay in between. The CDR3 extends over 15 amino acids. CDR3 coding DNA: TGTGCCACCAGCAGAGATTTAAAGGAGAATTCACCCCTCCACTTT. It encodes CATSRDLKENSPLHF.